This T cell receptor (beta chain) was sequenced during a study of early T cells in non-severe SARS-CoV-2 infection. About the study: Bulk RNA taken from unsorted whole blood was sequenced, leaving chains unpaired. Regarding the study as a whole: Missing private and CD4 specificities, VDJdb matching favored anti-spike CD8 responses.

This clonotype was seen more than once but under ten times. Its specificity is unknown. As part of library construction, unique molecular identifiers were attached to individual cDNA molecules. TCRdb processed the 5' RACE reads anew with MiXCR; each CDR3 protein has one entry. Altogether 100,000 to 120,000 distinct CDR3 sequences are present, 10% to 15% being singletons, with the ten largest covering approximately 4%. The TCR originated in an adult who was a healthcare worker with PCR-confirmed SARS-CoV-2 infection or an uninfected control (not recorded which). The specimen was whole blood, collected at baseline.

CDR3 nucleotides: TGTGCCACCACCCCTAGCGGGGCTATTGATACGCAGTATTTT. Translated, it gives CATTPSGAIDTQYF. This chain links TRBV24-1 with TRBJ2-3; 9 bases are a match to TRBD2. J lost 6 bases, V lost 8 bases, and 8 bases had no gene match. There are 14 residues in the CDR3. Germline CDR1 reads KGHDR; CDR2 reads SFDVKD.